This entry lists 6 T cell receptor beta chains sequenced from one sample in a study of identical twins' blood T cells. In TCRdb, the 5' RACE reads were re-called with MiXCR into one record per CDR3 protein. The table has a few hundred thousand distinct CDR3 sequences, roughly 30% seen once. Sequencing used PBMCs. The receptors stem from a woman aged 18 to 49 in good health.

There are a few counts of this clonotype. The V and J genes are TRBV3-1 and TRBJ2-7, with 7 bases identical to TRBD1. V trimming: 4 bases; J trimming: 3 bases; junction bases outside the gene matches: 6. This CDR3 comprises 14 residues. The germline V gene encodes CDR1 LGHDT and CDR2 YNNKEL (reference sequence). CDR3 nucleotides: TGTGCCAGCAGCCTCGGGACAGCCGGCTACGAGCAGTACTTC. Its protein is CASSLGTAGYEQYF.

The chain recombines TRBV18 with TRBJ1-2, with no clear D. Germline-derived CDR1 and CDR2 are KGHSH and LQKENI. This CDR3 is 14 amino acids long. Trimming took 0 bases from V and 5 from J, leaving 10 bases between them. CDR3 loop: CASSPPGLGYGYTF. The CDR3 DNA reads TGTGCCAGCTCACCACCAGGGTTAGGGTATGGCTACACCTTC.

About this clonotype: At one end the junction does not follow the germline gene, possibly because of a read error. This chain connects TRBV29-1 to TRBJ2-3; D is ambiguous. The V gene's germline CDR1 is SQVTM and CDR2 ANQGSEA. The CDR3 consists of 14 residues. The CDR3 bases are TGCAGCGTTGAATTCCAGCCTTTCACAGATACGCATTATTTT. Translation: CSVEFQPFTDTHYF.

This chain links TRBV20-1 with TRBJ1-6, with a weak D call TRBD1 (6 bases). This CDR3 contains 15 residues. In germline, CDR1 is DFQATT, CDR2 SNEGSKA (reference sequence). V was cut by 5 bases and J by 5 bases, with 16 bases left in between. The CDR3 DNA is TGCAGTGCTTCAATTCGGACAGCTCATAATTCACCCCTCCACTTT. Protein product: CSASIRTAHNSPLHF.

This clonotype was seen at least ten times. This chain connects TRBV7-2 to TRBJ2-1, with TRBD2 identical over 9 bases. Germline loops: CDR1 SGHTA, CDR2 FQGNSA. This CDR3 region has 15 residues. V was pared by 3 bases and J by 7 bases, with 7 bases of the junction left unmatched. The CDR3 DNA sequence: TGTGCCAGCAGCTTCCTAGCGGGGATCCAAAATGAGCAGTTCTTC. This translates into CASSFLAGIQNEQFF.

This clonotype was counted at least ten times. This rearrangement joins TRBV29-1 to TRBJ1-4; no firm D call. The CDR3 has 12 residues. Germline values: CDR1 SQVTM, CDR2 ANQGSEA. Trimming removed 1 base at V and 8 bases at J, with 8 bases between. CDR3 residues: CSVEGLGEKLFF. CDR3 sequence (DNA): TGCAGCGTTGAAGGATTAGGGGAAAAACTGTTTTTT.